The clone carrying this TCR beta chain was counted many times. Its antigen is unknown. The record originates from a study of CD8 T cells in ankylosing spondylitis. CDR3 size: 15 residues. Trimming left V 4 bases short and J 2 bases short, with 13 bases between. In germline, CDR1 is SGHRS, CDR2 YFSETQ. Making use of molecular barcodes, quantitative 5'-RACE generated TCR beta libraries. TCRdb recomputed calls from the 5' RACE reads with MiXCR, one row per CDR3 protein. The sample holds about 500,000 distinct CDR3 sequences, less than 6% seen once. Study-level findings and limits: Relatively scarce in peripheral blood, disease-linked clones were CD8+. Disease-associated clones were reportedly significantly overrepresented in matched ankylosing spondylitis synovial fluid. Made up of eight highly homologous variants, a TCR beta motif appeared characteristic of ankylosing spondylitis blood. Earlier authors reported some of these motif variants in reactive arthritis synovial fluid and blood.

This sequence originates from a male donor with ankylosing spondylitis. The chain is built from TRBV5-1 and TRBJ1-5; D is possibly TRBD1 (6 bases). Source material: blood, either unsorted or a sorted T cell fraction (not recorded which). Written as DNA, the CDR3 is TGCGCCAGCAGCAGAGAGGGGGTAGGCAATCAGCCCCAGCATTTT. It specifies CASSREGVGNQPQHF.